This paragraph reports one T cell receptor (beta chain). Its antigen remains undetermined. No qualities accompany the bases; no much larger clone lies one base away. The germline V and J ends show losses of 1 base and 4 bases respectively, and no gene match explains 1 base of the junction. For CDR1 and CDR2, the germline V gene (reference sequence) lists SGHNT and YYREEE. Measured from the cysteine to the phenylalanine, the CDR3 is 14 residues long. The DNA shown is the 42-base CDR3, in frame from base 1. The data were obtained in a study of cytomegalovirus exposure and HLA in healthy donors (dated by TCRdb to 2015 to 2018). As for the study more broadly: In an earlier analysis of under 600 of the donors, 250 to 300 Gb of sequence data and just under 120 million unique TCR beta sequences from 150 million to 200 million T cells were reported. All discovery cohort repertoires had been generated using a single sequencing platform. A later genetic analysis took genome-wide SNP genotypes for about three fifths of the 666 donors and used that subset as a discovery cohort. On average, roughly 240,000 unique TCR beta nucleotide sequences were sequenced per donor among 398 genotyped donors of the cohort, with roughly 18% of those sequences being non-productive. Among the roughly 390 genotyped donors, around 81% belonged to the genetic ancestry cluster associated with self-reported Caucasian donors. Four or five DR-DQ haplotypes were handled as single units for association and clustering, since linkage in the cohort was strong. The number of donors typed differed by locus, with roughly 620-640 for A, B, C, DRB1 and DQB1, roughly 520 for DQA1, 600 to 610 for DPA1, and some 450 for DPB1. The study was designed to test whether signatures of past pathogen exposure could be identified by cataloging public T cell receptors. The T cell repertoires of roughly 660 subjects were profiled by immunosequencing and related to cytomegalovirus serostatus. High-throughput TCR immunosequencing, statistical association of individual TCRs with disease status, and machine learning were combined to predict cytomegalovirus infection status. An earlier analysis of several hundred of the donors used high-throughput TCR beta sequencing to judge whether each TCR beta V gene segment behaved as functional or pseudogenic. To study patterns of TCR occurrence, a later analysis re-analyzed previously published TCR beta repertoires from 600 to 750 donors and added high-resolution HLA genotyping. Donor age, sex, ethnicity and CMV serostatus were compiled alongside the repertoire data. A separate validation cohort of 100 to 150 different subjects was used in addition to the roughly 700-subject first cohort. An early release covering about 600 HLA-typed donors comprised about 300 gigabases of sequencing data and around 80 million unique TCR sequences. Rather than using new phenotypic data, the later analysis identified candidate immune exposures from TCR beta sequences and from how often those sequences occurred across donors. Both class I and class II loci were covered by HLA typing, at four-digit resolution. Findings and caveats that apply to the study as a whole: Because counts were too low, about 17 rarely observed V segments, including chromosome 9 orphons, were excluded from the earlier analysis of 500 to 700 of the donors. For the cohort, immune exposure information was limited to CMV serostatus. Roughly uniform sequencing depth across donors was assumed in presence/absence analyses, although this assumption may not hold. In an earlier analysis of roughly 560 of the donors, most TCR beta V segments were observed in productive rearrangements about 87% or about 30% of the time, broadly matching IMGT annotations. It was suggested by the authors that the approach could potentially be generalized to other disease states and immunological phenotypes. A cluster of highly shared sequence variants was judged likely to be a technical artifact of the sequencing pipeline. According to a later genetic analysis, donors in an Asian-associated ancestry cluster had fewer N-insertions in productive TCRs than the roughly 700-donor mean. An association between a missense DCLRE1C variant and V-gene and J-gene trimming of TCR beta chains was found in a later genetic analysis and replicated in an independent cohort. Correlated functional status among segregating V segments might reflect linkage disequilibrium, but an unknown experimental factor could not be ruled out. In a later analysis, TCR association rates were found to vary across HLA loci, with the most associated TCRs seen for DRB1 alleles and the fewest for HLA-C alleles. Most TCR sequences were observed very rarely across donors, whereas some public TCRs were present in many individuals. A further reported finding was that TCR beta sequences accurately predicted the HLA-A and HLA-B alleles for most subjects in the first cohort. Because HLA typing was missing for some donors at each locus, association tests included only the typed subset. Specific HLA alleles were associated with 15,000 to 20,000 TCR beta sequences at a false discovery rate of 0.05 in a later analysis. Because the 87-base-pair reads could not distinguish some IMGT-functional V segments, including TRBV6-2 and TRBV6-3, those segments were excluded. Strong co-occurrence of HLA alleles, especially DR and DQ, made assigning TCR associations to individual alleles difficult. In a later analysis, HLA-associated TCR beta chains showed more clonal expansion and lower generation probabilities than non-associated chains that were equally common. A later analysis reported that several top co-occurrence clusters appeared linked to parvovirus B19, influenza, CMV and Epstein-Barr virus. Three of the identified cytomegalovirus-associated TCR beta chains were confirmed in vitro to be specific for cytomegalovirus antigens. Most CMV-associated TCR beta chains appeared to be HLA-restricted in a later analysis, and the HLA associations seemed to be driven largely by CMV exposure. The cohort was sequenced for TCR beta chains only, and without alpha or paired-chain data the features that could be detected were limited. The study listed 150 to 200 TCR beta chains as associated with cytomegalovirus. The classifier was reported to diagnose cytomegalovirus status with high specificity and sensitivity in both the original cohort and the validation cohort.

Libraries were prepared through the immunoSEQ multiplex PCR assay. For the multiplex PCR, a mixture combining 60 forward primers for TCR Vbeta segments and 13 reverse primers for TCR Jbeta segments was used. Amplification of the CDR3 region of rearranged TCR beta genes was performed with a multiplex PCR assay on genomic DNA. The amplified TCR beta libraries were sequenced on the Illumina HiSeq System as 87-base-pair reads. The original pipeline was this. A later analysis counted about 80 million unique TCR beta chains across the 500 to 850 repertoires, and some 11 million of these chains were shared by at least two donors. A nearest-neighbor algorithm error-corrected the raw reads and collapsed the reads into unique sequences, merging closely related sequences to remove PCR and sequencing errors. Alignment of CDR3 sequences to IMGT reference sequences was used to assign V, D and J gene segments. For a sequence to be retained, a match of at least six nucleotides was required to both a V gene segment and a J gene segment. Rearrangements were called productive when the CDR3 lacked stop codons and stayed in frame with V and J; all others were non-productive. CDR3 was defined by IMGT convention, running from the second conserved V-encoded cysteine to the conserved J-encoded phenylalanine. In an earlier analysis of around 640 of the donors, sequences lacking an unambiguous match to a single V gene segment were excluded. An earlier analysis of a few hundred of the donors classified V segments as functional when productive rearrangements were above 56.7% and as segregating when the standard deviation between donors was above 5%. A statistical classification framework was built to diagnose cytomegalovirus status from the catalog of TCR beta chain sequences. In a later analysis, V and J genes were assigned by comparing TCR nucleotide sequences against IMGT/GENE-DB human TR gene sequences. A later analysis assigned CDR3 sequences and most-parsimonious VDJ recombination scenarios with the TCRdist pipeline. In a later analysis, each TCR beta chain was defined by its CDR3 amino acid sequence together with its V-gene family, and reads without a unique V-gene family were excluded. In a later analysis, 450 to 600 highly shared, low-generation-probability nucleotide sequences were removed to address suspected cross-contamination and a sequencing artifact. In a later analysis, a clonal expansion index was calculated for each public chain from normalized within-repertoire ranks of inferred template counts. A later analysis computed generation probabilities with a VDJ recombination model fitted to out-of-frame rearrangements, and checked the results against IGoR. A later analysis scored TCR-TCR, TCR-HLA and TCR-CMV co-occurrence with hypergeometric tests, applying a repertoire-size bias correction to TCR pairs. In a later analysis, false discovery rates were estimated by permuting HLA or CMV assignments 20 times. In a later analysis, co-occurring TCRs were grouped with DBSCAN, and TCRdist sequence similarity was added when clustering was performed within HLA-allele-positive subsets. Co-occurrence clustering excluded repertoires with fewer than 30,000 or more than 120,000 public chains, plus five with anomalous nucleotide sharing. TCRdb carries this immuneACCESS record with in-frame sequences only. Its versions omit some clonotypes, under half of them owing to an unresolved V gene in the studies checked, with the rest unexplained. D and trimming come from the DNA, and the V and J calls and clone size come from that table. The sample profile shows approximately 190,000 clones; roughly 13% of them were found once. Roughly 7.7% of the sample is held by the ten biggest clonotypes.

The cohort was made up of about 670 healthy bone marrow donors. At the time of sampling, all cohort members were nominally healthy, though unrecorded immune exposures were likely present. The donor was CMV seropositive and belonged to the group of 250 to 300 seropositive cohort members. Each donor provided a peripheral blood sample, and peripheral blood mononuclear cells were used for TCR beta sequencing. The Qiagen DNeasy Blood Extraction Kit was used to extract genomic DNA from the blood cell samples. The V and J genes are TRBV5-4 and TRBJ1-2; TRBD1 lines up with 10 middle nucleotides. The sequence was collected from a man aged 50 or older in good health and CMV-seropositive. The material sequenced was PBMCs. Read as DNA, the sequence is TGTGCCAGCAGCTTGAGGGACAGGGGCTATGGCTACACCTTC. Translated, it reads CASSLRDRGYGYTF. Where the CDR3 stops, the reference TRBV5-4 and TRBJ1-2 genes take over; the full variable domain is ETGVTQSPTHLIKTRGQQVTLRCSSQSGHNTVSWYQQALGQGPQFIFQYYREEENGRGNFPPRFSGLQFPNYSSELNVNALELDDSALYLCASSLRDRGYGYTFGSGTRLTVV.